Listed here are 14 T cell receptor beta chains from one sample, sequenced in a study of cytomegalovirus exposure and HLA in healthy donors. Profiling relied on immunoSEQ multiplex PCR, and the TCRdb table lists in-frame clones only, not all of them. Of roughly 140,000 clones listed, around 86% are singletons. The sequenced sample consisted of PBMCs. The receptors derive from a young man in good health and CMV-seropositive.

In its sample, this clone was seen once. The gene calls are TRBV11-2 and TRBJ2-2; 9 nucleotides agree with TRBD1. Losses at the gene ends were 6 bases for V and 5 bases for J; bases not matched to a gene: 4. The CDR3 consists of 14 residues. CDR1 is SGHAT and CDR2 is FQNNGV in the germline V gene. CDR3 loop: CASSRGQGTGELFF. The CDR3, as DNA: TGTGCCAGCAGTCGCGGACAGGGGACCGGGGAGCTGTTTTTT.

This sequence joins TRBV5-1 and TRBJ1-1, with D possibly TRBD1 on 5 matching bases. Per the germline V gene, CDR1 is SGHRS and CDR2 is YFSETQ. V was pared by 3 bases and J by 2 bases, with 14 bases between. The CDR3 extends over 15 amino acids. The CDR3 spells CASSSVDIVNTEAFF. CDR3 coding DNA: TGCGCCAGCAGCTCCGTGGACATCGTCAACACTGAAGCTTTCTTT. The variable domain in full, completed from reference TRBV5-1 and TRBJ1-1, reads KAGVTQTPRYLIKTRGQQVTLSCSPISGHRSVSWYQQTPGQGLQFLFEYFSETQRNKGNFPGRFSGRQFSNSRSEMNVSTLELGDSALYLCASSSVDIVNTEAFFGQGTRLTVV.

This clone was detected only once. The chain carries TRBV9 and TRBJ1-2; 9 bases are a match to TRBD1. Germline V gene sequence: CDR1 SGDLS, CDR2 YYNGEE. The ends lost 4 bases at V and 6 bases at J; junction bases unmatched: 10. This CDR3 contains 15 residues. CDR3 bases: TGTGCCAGCAGCCCAAGACAGGGGGGGTTGGATGGCTACACCTTC. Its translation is CASSPRQGGLDGYTF.

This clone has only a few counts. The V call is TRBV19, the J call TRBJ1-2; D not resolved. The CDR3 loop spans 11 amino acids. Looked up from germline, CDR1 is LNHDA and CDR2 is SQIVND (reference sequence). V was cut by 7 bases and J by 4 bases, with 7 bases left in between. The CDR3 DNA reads TGTGCCAGTAAAGCCCGCTATGGCTACACCTTC. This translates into CASKARYGYTF.

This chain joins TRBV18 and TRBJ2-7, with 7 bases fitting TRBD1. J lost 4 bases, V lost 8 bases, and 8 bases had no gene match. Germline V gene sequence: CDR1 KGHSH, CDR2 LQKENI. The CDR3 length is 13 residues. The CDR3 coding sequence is TGTGCCAGCACCCCCGGGACAGCGTACGAGCAGTACTTC. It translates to CASTPGTAYEQYF.

The CDR3 spells CATSRDAGGGQPQHF. The DNA for the CDR3 is TGTGCCACCAGCAGAGATGCAGGGGGTGGACAGCCCCAGCATTTT. The gene calls are TRBV15 and TRBJ1-5, with TRBD1 matching over 7 bases. CDR3 length: 15 amino acids. Unmatched junction bases numbered 6, after V lost 0 bases and J lost 7 bases. Germline V gives CDR1 LNHNV, CDR2 YYDKDF (reference sequence).

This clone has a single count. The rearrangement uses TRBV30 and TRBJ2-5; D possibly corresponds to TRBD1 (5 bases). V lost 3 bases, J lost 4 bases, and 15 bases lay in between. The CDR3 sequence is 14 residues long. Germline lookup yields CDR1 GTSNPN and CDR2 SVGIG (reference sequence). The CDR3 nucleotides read TGTGCCTGGAGAACGGCAGGGAAGGGAGAGACCCAGTACTTC. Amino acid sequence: CAWRTAGKGETQYF.

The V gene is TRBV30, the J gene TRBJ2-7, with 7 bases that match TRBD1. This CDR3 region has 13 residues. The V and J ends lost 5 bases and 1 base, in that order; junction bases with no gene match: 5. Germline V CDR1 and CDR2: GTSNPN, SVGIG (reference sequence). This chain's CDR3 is CAWERGQSYEQYF. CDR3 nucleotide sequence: TGTGCCTGGGAAAGGGGACAGTCCTACGAGCAGTACTTC. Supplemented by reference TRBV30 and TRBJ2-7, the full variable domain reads SQTIHQWPATLVQPVGSPLSLECTVEGTSNPNLYWYRQAAGRGLQLLFYSVGIGQISSEVPQNLSASRPQDRQFILSSKKLLLSDSGFYLCAWERGQSYEQYFGPGTRLTVT.

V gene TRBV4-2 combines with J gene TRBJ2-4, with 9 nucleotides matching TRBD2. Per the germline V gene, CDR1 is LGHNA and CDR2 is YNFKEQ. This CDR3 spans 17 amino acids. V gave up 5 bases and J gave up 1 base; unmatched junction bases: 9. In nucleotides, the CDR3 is TGTGCCAGCAGCGAAGGCGGGAGGGCCTCTGCCAAAAACATTCAGTACTTC. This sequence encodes CASSEGGRASAKNIQYF.

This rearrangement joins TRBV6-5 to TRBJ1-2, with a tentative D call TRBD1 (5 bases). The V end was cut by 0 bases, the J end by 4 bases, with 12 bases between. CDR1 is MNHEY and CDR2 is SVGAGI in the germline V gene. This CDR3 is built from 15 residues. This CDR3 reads CASSYSMGGIYGYTF. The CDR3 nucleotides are TGTGCCAGCAGTTACTCGATGGGGGGAATCTATGGCTACACCTTC.

CDR3 in DNA: TGTGCCAGCAGTGAAGGAGTAGCGGGGTTGAATGAGCAGTTCTTC. Amino acid sequence: CASSEGVAGLNEQFF. The chain links TRBV2 to TRBJ2-1; TRBD2 agrees at 8 bases. The germline V gene encodes CDR1 SNHLY and CDR2 FYNNEI. This CDR3 region has 15 residues. Germline trimming cut 1 base from V and 7 bases from J; bases unmatched to any gene: 6.

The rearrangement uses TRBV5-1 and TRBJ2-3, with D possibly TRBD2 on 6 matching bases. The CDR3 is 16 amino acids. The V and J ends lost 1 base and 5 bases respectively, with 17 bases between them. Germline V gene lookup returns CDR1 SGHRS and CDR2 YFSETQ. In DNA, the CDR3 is TGCGCCAGCAGCTTGAATGGCGGGGCGCAAGGAGATACGCAGTATTTT. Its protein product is CASSLNGGAQGDTQYF.

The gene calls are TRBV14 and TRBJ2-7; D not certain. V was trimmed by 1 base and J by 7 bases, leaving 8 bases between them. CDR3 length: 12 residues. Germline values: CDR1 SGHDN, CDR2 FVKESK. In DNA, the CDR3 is TGTGCCAGCAGCCAAGGCGCGCGGGAGCAGTACTTC. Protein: CASSQGAREQYF.

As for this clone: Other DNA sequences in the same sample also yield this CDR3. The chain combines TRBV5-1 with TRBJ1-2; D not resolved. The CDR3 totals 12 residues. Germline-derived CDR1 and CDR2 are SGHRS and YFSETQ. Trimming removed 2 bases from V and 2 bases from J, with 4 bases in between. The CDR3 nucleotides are TGCGCCAGCAGCTTAGCCAACTATGGCTACACCTTC. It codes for CASSLANYGYTF.